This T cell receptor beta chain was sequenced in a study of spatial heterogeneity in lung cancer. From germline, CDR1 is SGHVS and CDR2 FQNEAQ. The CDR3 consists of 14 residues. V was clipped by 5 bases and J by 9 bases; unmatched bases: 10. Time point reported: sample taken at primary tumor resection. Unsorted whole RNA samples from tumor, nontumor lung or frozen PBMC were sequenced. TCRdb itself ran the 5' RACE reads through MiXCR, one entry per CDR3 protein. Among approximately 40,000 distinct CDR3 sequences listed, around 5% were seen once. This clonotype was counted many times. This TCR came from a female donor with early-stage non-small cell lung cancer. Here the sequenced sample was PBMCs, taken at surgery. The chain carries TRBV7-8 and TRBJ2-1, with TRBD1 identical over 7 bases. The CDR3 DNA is TGTGCCAGCAGCACTAGGACAGGTACGGGTGAGCAGTTCTTC. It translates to CASSTRTGTGEQFF. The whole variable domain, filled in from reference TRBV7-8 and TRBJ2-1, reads GAGVSQSPRYKVAKRGQDVALRCDPISGHVSLFWYQQALGQGPEFLTYFQNEAQLDKSGLPSDRFFAERPEGSVSTLKIQRTQQEDSAVYLCASSTRTGTGEQFFGPGTRLTVL.